The rows below give T cell receptor beta chains drawn from one sample of a study of blood T cell repertoires in COVID-19. Sequencing used immunoSEQ multiplex PCR; TCRdb keeps in-frame clones, though not all of them. The sample includes 20,000 to 25,000 clones, 65% to 90% seen only once; the top ten take 3.8%. The specimen was peripheral blood. The receptors were sampled from a man aged 50 or older with active COVID-19. Both conserved end residues are trimmed from each CDR3.

v_gene: TRBV19
j_gene: TRBJ1-2
CDR3aa: ASQTGIDGYT

v_gene: TRBV5-1
j_gene: TRBJ1-3
CDR3aa: ASSTREGAGNTIY

v_gene: TRBV6-6
j_gene: TRBJ2-6
CDR3aa: ASSGHRSGANVLT

v_gene: TRBV30
j_gene: TRBJ1-4
CDR3aa: AKAQARGEKLF

v_gene: TRBV9
j_gene: TRBJ2-1
CDR3aa: ASSQIGTSDHNEQF

v_gene: TRBV4-3
j_gene: TRBJ2-7
CDR3aa: ASSQVLGPPTGEQY

v_gene: TRBV3-1/TRBV3-2
j_gene: TRBJ1-1
CDR3aa: ASSQERAMNTEAF

v_gene: TRBV6-1
j_gene: TRBJ2-3
CDR3aa: ASSEEEGGGYSDTQY

v_gene: TRBV11-2
j_gene: TRBJ1-2
CDR3aa: ASSLSPRASS

v_gene: TRBV18
j_gene: TRBJ1-6
CDR3aa: ASSPPDSRSSYNSPLH

v_gene: TRBV6-5
j_gene: TRBJ1-3
CDR3aa: ASSYGGTENTIY

v_gene: TRBV7-2
j_gene: TRBJ2-7
CDR3aa: ASSMGQPYEQY

v_gene: TRBV18
j_gene: TRBJ2-1
CDR3aa: ASSPRGRSNEQF

v_gene: TRBV7-3
j_gene: TRBJ2-1
CDR3aa: ASNSNSYNEQF

v_gene: TRBV11-2
j_gene: TRBJ2-7
CDR3aa: ASSLEAVAYEQY

v_gene: TRBV7-3
j_gene: TRBJ2-2
CDR3aa: ASSWGSNTGELF

v_gene: TRBV5-1
j_gene: TRBJ2-2
CDR3aa: ASRTGGNTGELF

v_gene: TRBV7-9
j_gene: TRBJ2-5
CDR3aa: ASSFSRDQETQY

v_gene: TRBV4-1
j_gene: TRBJ1-5
CDR3aa: ASSQGNGQGGGQPQH

v_gene: TRBV5-6
j_gene: TRBJ2-7
CDR3aa: ASSLGARAFGKQY

v_gene: TRBV29-1
j_gene: TRBJ2-5
CDR3aa: SVVRTPGETQY

v_gene: TRBV7-9
j_gene: TRBJ1-3
CDR3aa: ASSWGQGAGNTIY

v_gene: TRBV5-5
j_gene: TRBJ1-5
CDR3aa: ASSLAGEGNQPQH

v_gene: TRBV7-9
j_gene: TRBJ1-2
CDR3aa: ASSLAARDHGYT

v_gene: TRBV5-1
j_gene: TRBJ2-5
CDR3aa: ASSLVGRRGETQY

v_gene: TRBV4-1
j_gene: TRBJ1-2
CDR3aa: ASSQDPTPLGYT

v_gene: TRBV7-9
j_gene: TRBJ1-5
CDR3aa: ASSALGGAGDNQPQH

v_gene: TRBV9
j_gene: TRBJ2-5
CDR3aa: ASSVDAYGETQY

v_gene: TRBV30
j_gene: TRBJ1-1
CDR3aa: AWQGALTEAF

v_gene: TRBV11-2
j_gene: TRBJ1-4
CDR3aa: ASSSLDRNEKLF

v_gene: TRBV7-8
j_gene: TRBJ2-2
CDR3aa: ASKGVPRSDTGELF

v_gene: TRBV13
j_gene: TRBJ2-3
CDR3aa: ASSPSSRRDTDTQY

v_gene: TRBV7-6
j_gene: TRBJ2-2
CDR3aa: ASSLGIAGGVGELF

v_gene: TRBV2
j_gene: TRBJ1-3
CDR3aa: ASSALGSSGNTIY

v_gene: TRBV6-5
j_gene: TRBJ2-7
CDR3aa: ASSSTGAGGEQY

v_gene: TRBV15
j_gene: TRBJ1-3
CDR3aa: ATSRGTAGNTIY

v_gene: TRBV30
j_gene: TRBJ1-5
CDR3aa: AWSVGQGYQPQH

v_gene: TRBV15
j_gene: TRBJ1-5
CDR3aa: ATSRRTGYLVNNQPQH

v_gene: TRBV30
j_gene: TRBJ2-3
CDR3aa: AWSAQFDTQY

v_gene: TRBV3-1/TRBV3-2
j_gene: TRBJ2-1
CDR3aa: ASSQGSNEQF

v_gene: TRBV7-2
j_gene: TRBJ1-1
CDR3aa: ASSTTGGYTEAF

v_gene: TRBV6-1
j_gene: TRBJ2-1
CDR3aa: ASSESIRNEQF

v_gene: TRBV15
j_gene: TRBJ2-7
CDR3aa: ATSRVAGGSYEQY

v_gene: TRBV10-3
j_gene: TRBJ2-1
CDR3aa: AISGGSSYNEQF

v_gene: TRBV27
j_gene: TRBJ2-7
CDR3aa: ASSSHRGLYEQY

v_gene: TRBV2
j_gene: TRBJ2-1
CDR3aa: ASSQLSGGAYNEQF

v_gene: TRBV27
j_gene: TRBJ1-1
CDR3aa: ASILGQGGTEAF

v_gene: TRBV21-1
j_gene: TRBJ1-1
CDR3aa: ASSKAQGHTEAF

v_gene: TRBV7-8
j_gene: TRBJ1-1
CDR3aa: ASSATPGQGRTEAF

v_gene: TRBV19
j_gene: TRBJ1-2
CDR3aa: ASSVQGQNYGYT

v_gene: TRBV9
j_gene: TRBJ2-7
CDR3aa: ASSVQGLPYEQY

v_gene: TRBV29-1
j_gene: TRBJ1-4
CDR3aa: SVEDRGDEKLF

v_gene: TRBV11-2
j_gene: TRBJ2-7
CDR3aa: ASSLIRGTYEQY